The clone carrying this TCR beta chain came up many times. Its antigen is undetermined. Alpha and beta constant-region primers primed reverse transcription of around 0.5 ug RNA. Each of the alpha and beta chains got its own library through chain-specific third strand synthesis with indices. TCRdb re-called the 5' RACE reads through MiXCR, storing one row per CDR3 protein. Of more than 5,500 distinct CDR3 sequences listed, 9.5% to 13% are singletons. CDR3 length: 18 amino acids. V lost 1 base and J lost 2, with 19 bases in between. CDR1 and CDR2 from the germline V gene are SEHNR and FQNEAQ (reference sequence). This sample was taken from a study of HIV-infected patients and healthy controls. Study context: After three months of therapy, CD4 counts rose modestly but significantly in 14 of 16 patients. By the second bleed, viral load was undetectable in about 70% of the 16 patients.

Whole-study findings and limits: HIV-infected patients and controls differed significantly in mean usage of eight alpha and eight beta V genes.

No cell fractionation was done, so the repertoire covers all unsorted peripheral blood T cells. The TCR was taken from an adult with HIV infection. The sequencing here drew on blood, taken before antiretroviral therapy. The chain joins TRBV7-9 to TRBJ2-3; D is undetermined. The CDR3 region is CASSLGAVPTPDTDTQYF. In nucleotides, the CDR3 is TGTGCCAGCAGCTTAGGGGCAGTTCCCACTCCCGACACAGATACGCAGTATTTT.